The rows below give T cell receptor beta chains drawn from one sample of a study of cytomegalovirus exposure and HLA in healthy donors. Only in-frame clones appear in the TCRdb table, and some are missing; sequencing was by immunoSEQ multiplex PCR. In the table there are some 200,000 clones, around 86% of which are singletons. The sample consisted of PBMCs. The receptors were sampled from a man between 45 and 60 years old in good health and CMV-seronegative. The CDR3 runs from the conserved cysteine through the conserved F or W. Each record gives: CDR3 length, D gene, V gene, clone size, J gene, CDR3 DNA, CDR3 protein. The D gene is left open where the match is weak. The listing skips clone size in some rows; elsewhere it reads once, few, many or a size class.

15	TRBD1	TRBV4-3	-	TRBJ1-2	TGCGCCAGCAGCCCGCAGGGGGCGTTATCGGGTGGCTACACCTTC	CASSPQGALSGGYTF
14	TRBD1	TRBV6-5	-	TRBJ1-1	TGTGCCAGCAGGGGACAGCTTTCGGCCACTGAAGCTTTCTTT	CASRGQLSATEAFF
14	-	TRBV6-1	-	TRBJ2-3	TGTGCCAGCAGTGAGGGGGCTAGCACAGATACGCAGTATTTT	CASSEGASTDTQYF
14	TRBD2	TRBV19	-	TRBJ2-3	TGTGCCAGTACGGGCGGGGGGCCCACAGATACGCAGTATTTT	CASTGGGPTDTQYF
15	-	TRBV28	-	TRBJ2-4	TGTGCCAGCAGTTTATGGGGAGCGGCCAAAAACATTCAGTACTTC	CASSLWGAAKNIQYF
15	TRBD1	TRBV28	few	TRBJ1-1	TGTGCCAGCAGTCGAGGGGACAGGGTGAACACTGAAGCTTTCTTT	CASSRGDRVNTEAFF
15	TRBD1	TRBV28	-	TRBJ1-2	TGTGCCAGCAGGGTGCATGGACAGGGGGGCTATGGCTACACCTTC	CASRVHGQGGYGYTF
14	-	TRBV5-1	-	TRBJ2-3	TGCGCCAGCAGCTTGGCATCGCCCCGGGATACGCAGTATTTT	CASSLASPRDTQYF
12	-	TRBV29-1	-	TRBJ1-1	TGCAGCGCAAGGACAACGAACACTGAAGCTTTCTTT	CSARTTNTEAFF
11	TRBD1	TRBV28	-	TRBJ2-7	TGTGCCAGCAGTTTACAGGGGGCCGTGTACTTC	CASSLQGAVYF
19	TRBD2	TRBV18	few	TRBJ2-1	TGTGCCAGCTCACGGCTTAGTGGGACTAGCGGCAGCTCCTACAATGAGCAGTTCTTC	CASSRLSGTSGSSYNEQFF
16	TRBD1	TRBV19	-	TRBJ1-2	TGTGCCAGTAGTCCAAAGACAGGGCCCCTTATTTATGGCTACACCTTC	CASSPKTGPLIYGYTF
15	-	TRBV19	-	TRBJ2-3	TGTGCCAGTAGTATGGGCTCCTCGAGCACAGATACGCAGTATTTT	CASSMGSSSTDTQYF
16	-	TRBV19	-	TRBJ2-7	TGTGCCAGTAGAGCCCTGGGACACACGAGCACCTACGAGCAGTACTTC	CASRALGHTSTYEQYF
16	TRBD1	TRBV5-1	-	TRBJ2-2	TGCGCCAGCAGCCCTGGGACAGGGACGAACACCGGGGAGCTGTTTTTT	CASSPGTGTNTGELFF
15	-	TRBV27	-	TRBJ2-2	TGTGCCAGCAGCCAGGGGCGGGTATACTCCGGGGAGCTGTTTTTT	CASSQGRVYSGELFF
15	-	TRBV6-1	-	TRBJ1-1	TGTGCCAGCAGTGAAGCATGGAAAGGAGGCACTGAAGCTTTCTTT	CASSEAWKGGTEAFF
15	TRBD2	TRBV5-1	-	TRBJ2-1	TGCGCCAGCAGCTTAACTAGCGGGGGTTACAATGAGCAGTTCTTC	CASSLTSGGYNEQFF
15	-	TRBV18	-	TRBJ2-5	TGTGCCAGCTCACCACCGGGGGTACAGGGCCAGACCCAGTACTTC	CASSPPGVQGQTQYF
15	-	TRBV5-4	-	TRBJ2-3	TGTGCCAGCAGCCCTAACTGGGGAGGCACAGATACGCAGTATTTT	CASSPNWGGTDTQYF
18	TRBD1	TRBV6-4	-	TRBJ2-2	TGTGCCAGCAGTGATGGGCAGGGGGCGAGGAACTACACCGGGGAGCTGTTTTTT	CASSDGQGARNYTGELFF
14	-	TRBV7-3	-	TRBJ2-1	TGTGCCAGCAGCTTAACCACAGGGCACAATGAGCAGTTCTTC	CASSLTTGHNEQFF
15	-	TRBV9	-	TRBJ2-7	TGTGCCAGCAGCCCTGGGGCAGGCGGTCCCTACGAGCAGTACTTC	CASSPGAGGPYEQYF
15	-	TRBV27	-	TRBJ1-4	TGTGCCAGCAGTCCCTGGGGTGGAGGTCCTGAAAAACTGTTTTTT	CASSPWGGGPEKLFF
15	-	TRBV7-3	-	TRBJ2-1	TGTGCCAGCAGCTTAAACGGCGGACTTCCGAATGAGCAGTTCTTC	CASSLNGGLPNEQFF
15	-	TRBV5-3	few	TRBJ1-4	TGTGCCAGAAGCTTGATGTCCACAACTAATGAAAAACTGTTTTTT	CARSLMSTTNEKLFF
12	TRBD1	TRBV29-1	-	TRBJ1-2	TGCAGCGGCGGGACAGACGTCTATGGCTACACCTTC	CSGGTDVYGYTF
15	-	TRBV9	-	TRBJ2-3	TGTGCCAGCAGCGTAGAGAGACAAATCACAGATACGCAGTATTTT	CASSVERQITDTQYF
14	-	TRBV7-2	-	TRBJ1-3	TGTGCCAGCAGTCAGAGGGCGGGAGGAAACACCATATATTTT	CASSQRAGGNTIYF
18	-	TRBV4-1	-	TRBJ1-5	TGCGCCAGCAGCCCCCGGGGGAGGGGAGGGGTAAGCAATCAGCCCCAGCATTTT	CASSPRGRGGVSNQPQHF
14	-	TRBV4-1	once	TRBJ2-7	TGCGCCAGCAGCCAAGAGGACAGCGACTACGAGCAGTACTTC	CASSQEDSDYEQYF
15	-	TRBV30	-	TRBJ1-4	TGTGCCTGGACTCCCGGCAGGGCCGGTCGGGAAAAACTGTTTTTT	CAWTPGRAGREKLFF
14	-	TRBV2	-	TRBJ1-4	TGTGCCAGCAGGAGGGAGGGGGGCAATGAAAAACTGTTTTTT	CASRREGGNEKLFF
12	TRBD1	TRBV6-5	-	TRBJ2-7	TGTGCCAGCCGGGACAGGGTCCACGAGCAGTACTTC	CASRDRVHEQYF
11	-	TRBV20-1	once	TRBJ1-1	TGCAGACCCGCGCGCGGCACTGAAGCTTTCTTT	CRPARGTEAFF
13	-	TRBV15	-	TRBJ1-5	TGTGCCACCAGCAGAGATAGTCCACAGCCCCAGCATTTT	CATSRDSPQPQHF
15	-	TRBV6-5	once	TRBJ1-2	TGTGCCAGCAGTTACCTCCAGGCAGGGGACTATGGCTACACCTTC	CASSYLQAGDYGYTF
14	TRBD2	TRBV10-3	-	TRBJ2-1	TGTGCCATCAGTGAAACGGGAGGGCCCGATGAGCAGTTCTTC	CAISETGGPDEQFF
15	TRBD1	TRBV6-1	few	TRBJ2-2	TGTGCCAGCAGTACCGGGACAGGGAACACCGGGGAGCTGTTTTTT	CASSTGTGNTGELFF
14	-	TRBV5-8	-	TRBJ2-1	TGTGCCAGCAGCCGGGACTCTTCTTACAATGAGCAGTTCTTC	CASSRDSSYNEQFF
16	-	TRBV6-1	-	TRBJ1-4	TGTGCCAGCAGTGAGTATAGAGGGAGCCCTAATGAAAAACTGTTTTTT	CASSEYRGSPNEKLFF
12	-	TRBV30	-	TRBJ2-3	TGTGCCTGGAGTGGCGTGGGACTTACGCAGTATTTT	CAWSGVGLTQYF
14	-	TRBV21-1	few	TRBJ1-1	TGTGCCAGCAGCAAAGCGGAGGGTTACACTGAAGCTTTCTTT	CASSKAEGYTEAFF
13	-	TRBV30	-	TRBJ2-5	TGTGCCTGGTCCACCGGGATCGAAGAGACCCAGTACTTC	CAWSTGIEETQYF
16	-	TRBV18	-	TRBJ2-7	TGTGCCAGCTCACCAAGAACGCAACAGGGTGCCCACGAGCAGTACTTC	CASSPRTQQGAHEQYF
15	-	TRBV6-5	-	TRBJ1-4	TGTGCCAGCAGTTACTCGATTACAGGGAAAGAAAAACTGTTTTTT	CASSYSITGKEKLFF
13	-	TRBV2	-	TRBJ2-2	TGTGCCAGCAGTGATCTCCAGGGCGGGGAGCTGTTTTTT	CASSDLQGGELFF
14	TRBD1	TRBV6-5	-	TRBJ2-3	TGTGCCAGCAGTTCCGGGACAGTCACAGATACGCAGTATTTT	CASSSGTVTDTQYF
15	-	TRBV7-8	-	TRBJ1-5	TGTGCCAGCAGCTTTTCCTTCGGGAGCAATCAGCCCCAGCATTTT	CASSFSFGSNQPQHF
16	TRBD2	TRBV5-6	-	TRBJ2-3	TGTGCCAGCAGCGAGACTAGCGGGGGAAGCACAGATACGCAGTATTTT	CASSETSGGSTDTQYF
15	TRBD1	TRBV6-1	-	TRBJ2-2	TGTGCCAGCAGTCGAGACAGGGCGAGGACCGGGGAGCTGTTTTTT	CASSRDRARTGELFF
13	-	TRBV5-6	few	TRBJ1-2	TGTGCCAGCAGTTTACAGGATGGCTATGGCTACACCTTC	CASSLQDGYGYTF
11	-	TRBV30	-	TRBJ2-7	TGTGCCTGGAACAATTTTGGTGAGCAGTACTTC	CAWNNFGEQYF